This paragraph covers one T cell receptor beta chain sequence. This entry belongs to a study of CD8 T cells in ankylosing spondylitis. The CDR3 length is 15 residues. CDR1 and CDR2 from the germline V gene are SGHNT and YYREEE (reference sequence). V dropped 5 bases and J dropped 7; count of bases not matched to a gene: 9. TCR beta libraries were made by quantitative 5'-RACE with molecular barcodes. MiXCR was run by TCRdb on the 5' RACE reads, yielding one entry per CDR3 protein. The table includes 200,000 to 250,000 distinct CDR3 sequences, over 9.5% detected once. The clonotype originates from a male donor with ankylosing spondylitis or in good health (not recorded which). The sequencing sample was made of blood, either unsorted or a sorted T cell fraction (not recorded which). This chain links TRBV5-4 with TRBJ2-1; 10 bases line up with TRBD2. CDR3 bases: TGTGCCAGCAGTTTTAGCGGGGGGCCCAAGAATGAGCAGTTCTTC. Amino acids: CASSFSGGPKNEQFF. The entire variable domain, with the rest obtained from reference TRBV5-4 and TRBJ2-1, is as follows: ETGVTQSPTHLIKTRGQQVTLRCSSQSGHNTVSWYQQALGQGPQFIFQYYREEENGRGNFPPRFSGLQFPNYSSELNVNALELDDSALYLCASSFSGGPKNEQFFGPGTRLTVL.